The 9 T cell receptor beta chains below were found in one sample sequenced in a study of shared clonotypes between healthy human individuals. Sequenced by immunoSEQ multiplex PCR; TCRdb stores in-frame clones only, minus some. The repertoire has about 960,000 clones, 76% of them found once; the top ten carry around 1.5%. The specimen was memory CD4+ T cells sorted from blood. Documented subset: CD45RA-negative fraction. These receptors originate from a man between 18 and 35 years old in good health.

The genes are TRBV5-1 and TRBJ1-2, with a possible D match to TRBD1 (6 bases). The V gene lost 0 bases and the J gene lost 0 bases, with 12 bases spanning the gap. Germline CDR1 reads SGHRS; CDR2 reads YFSETQ. CDR3 size: 16 residues. As DNA, the CDR3 is TGCGCCAGCAGCTTGGCGTGGGACACCTCTAACTATGGCTACACCTTC. It specifies CASSLAWDTSNYGYTF.

This clone was observed at least ten times. The rearrangement uses TRBV28 and TRBJ2-5; 12 bases align to TRBD2. After removal of 5 bases from V and 5 bases from J, the junction contained 6 bases not matched to a gene. Germline CDR1 is MDHEN and CDR2 is SYDVKM. The CDR3 extends over 15 amino acids. The CDR3 nucleotides are TGTGCCAGCAGTCTCACTAGCGGGGGGCGGGAGACCCAGTACTTC. Translation: CASSLTSGGRETQYF.

The J gene is TRBJ1-2, the V gene TRBV29-1; 9 bases are a match to TRBD1. J gave up 8 bases and V 6 bases, and 7 bases lay outside the gene matches. The CDR3 is 12 amino acids. CDR1 and CDR2 (germline): SQVTM, ANQGSEA. The CDR3 sequence: CSVTGGMGGYTF. In DNA, the CDR3 is TGCAGCGTGACAGGGGGGATGGGAGGCTACACCTTC.

This chain links TRBV12-5 with TRBJ2-7; TRBD1 might be the D (5 bases). Germline V lookup: CDR1 LGHNT, CDR2 FRNRAP. The CDR3 extends over 15 amino acids. V was clipped by 5 bases and J by 0 bases, with 14 bases between them. The CDR3: CASGLTGSGSYEQYF. In DNA form, the CDR3 reads TGTGCTAGTGGTCTTACAGGCTCAGGCTCCTACGAGCAGTACTTC.

The chain employs TRBV6-1 and TRBJ1-1; D remains ambiguous. V dropped 6 bases and J dropped 2 bases, with 7 bases sitting between them. The CDR3 is 12 residues long. Germline CDR1 MNHNS, CDR2 SASEGT. This CDR3 is CASRGSNTEAFF. The CDR3 coding sequence is TGTGCCAGCAGGGGAAGTAACACTGAAGCTTTCTTT.

J is TRBJ2-2 and V is TRBV19, with D perhaps given as TRBD1 or TRBD2 (5 bases each). The CDR3 spans 14 residues. The germline gives CDR1 LNHDA, CDR2 SQIVND (reference sequence). The germline V and J ends were trimmed by 4 bases and 7 bases, with 13 bases remaining between them. CDR3 amino acids: CASSTGTRDGELFF. The CDR3 DNA reads as TGTGCCAGTAGTACCGGGACCCGGGACGGGGAGCTGTTTTTT.

This CDR3 is CAISDAPNEKLFF. In nucleotides, the CDR3 is TGTGCCATCAGTGACGCCCCAAATGAAAAACTGTTTTTT. The chain is built from TRBV10-3 and TRBJ1-4; no clear D gene. The CDR3 contains 13 residues. V lost 3 bases and J lost 5, with 7 bases in between. CDR1 is ENHRY and CDR2 is SYGVKD in the germline V gene.

This clone was detected a few times. The chain combines TRBV5-6 with TRBJ1-1; D uncertain. Trimming stripped 4 bases from V and 1 base from J, with 14 bases between. CDR3 length: 15 residues. The germline gives CDR1 SGHDT, CDR2 YYEEEE. The CDR3 loop reads CASSPLSNKNTEAFF. Written as DNA, the CDR3 is TGTGCCAGCAGCCCCCTATCAAACAAGAACACTGAAGCTTTCTTT.

For this clone: Other DNA sequences in this sample translate to the same CDR3. This sequence joins TRBV29-1 and TRBJ2-7; D unclear. The germline gives CDR1 SQVTM, CDR2 ANQGSEA. Trimming stripped 0 bases from V and 3 bases from J, with 3 bases between. The CDR3 totals 11 residues. For the CDR3, the DNA is TGCAGCGTTGAAGAAAACTACGAGCAGTACTTC. This sequence encodes CSVEENYEQYF.